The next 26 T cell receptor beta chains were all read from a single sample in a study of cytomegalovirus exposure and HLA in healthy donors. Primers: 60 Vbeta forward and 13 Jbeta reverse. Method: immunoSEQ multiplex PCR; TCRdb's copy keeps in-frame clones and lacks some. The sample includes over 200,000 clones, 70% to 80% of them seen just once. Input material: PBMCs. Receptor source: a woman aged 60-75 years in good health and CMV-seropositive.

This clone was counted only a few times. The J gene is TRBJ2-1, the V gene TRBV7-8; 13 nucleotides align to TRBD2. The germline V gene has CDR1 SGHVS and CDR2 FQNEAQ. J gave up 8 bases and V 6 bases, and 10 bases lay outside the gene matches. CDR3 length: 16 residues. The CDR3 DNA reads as TGTGCCAGCAGTTCTAGGACTAGCGGGAGTAAGGATGAGCAGTTCTTC. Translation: CASSSRTSGSKDEQFF.

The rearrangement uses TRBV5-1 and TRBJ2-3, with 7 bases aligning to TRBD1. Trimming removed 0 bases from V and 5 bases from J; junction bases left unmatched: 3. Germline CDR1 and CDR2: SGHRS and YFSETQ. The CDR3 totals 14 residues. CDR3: CASSLEGGEDTQYF. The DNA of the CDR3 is TGCGCCAGCAGCTTGGAAGGGGGCGAAGATACGCAGTATTTT.

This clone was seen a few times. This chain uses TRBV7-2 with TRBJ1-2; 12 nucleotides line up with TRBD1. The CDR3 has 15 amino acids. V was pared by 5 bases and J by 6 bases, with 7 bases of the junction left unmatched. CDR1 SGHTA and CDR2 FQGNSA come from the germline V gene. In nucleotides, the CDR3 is TGTGCCAGCAGCCTGGGGACAGGGGGCTTAAATGGCTACACCTTC. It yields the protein CASSLGTGGLNGYTF.

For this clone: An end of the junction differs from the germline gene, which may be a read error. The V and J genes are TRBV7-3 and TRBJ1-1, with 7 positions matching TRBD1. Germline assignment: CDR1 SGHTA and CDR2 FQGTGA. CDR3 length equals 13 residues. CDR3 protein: CASSLTGATEAFF. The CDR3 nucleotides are TGTGCCAGCAGCCTAACAGGGGCGACTGAAGCTTTCTTT. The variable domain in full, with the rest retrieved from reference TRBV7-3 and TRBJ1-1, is GAGVSQTPSNKVTEKGKYVELRCDPISGHTALYWYRQSLGQGPEFLIYFQGTGAADDSGLPNDRFFAVRPEGSVSTLKIQRTERGDSAVYLCASSLTGATEAFFGQGTRLTVV.

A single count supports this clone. Here the CDR3 reads CASSGETVRGNQPQHF. CDR3 sequence (DNA): TGTGCCAGCAGTGGAGAGACAGTCAGGGGCAATCAGCCCCAGCATTTT. V and J are TRBV6-1 and TRBJ1-5; a possible D gene is TRBD1 (5 bases). The ends were cut back, 4 bases at V and 2 bases at J, with 15 bases in the middle. This CDR3 region has 16 residues. CDR1 and CDR2 (germline): MNHNS, SASEGT.

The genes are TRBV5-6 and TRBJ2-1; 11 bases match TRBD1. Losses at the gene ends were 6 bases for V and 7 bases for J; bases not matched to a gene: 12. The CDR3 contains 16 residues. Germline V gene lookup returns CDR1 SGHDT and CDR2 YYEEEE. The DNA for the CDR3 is TGTGCCAGCACCCAATTAGGACAGGGGGCAGGGAATGAGCAGTTCTTC. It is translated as CASTQLGQGAGNEQFF.

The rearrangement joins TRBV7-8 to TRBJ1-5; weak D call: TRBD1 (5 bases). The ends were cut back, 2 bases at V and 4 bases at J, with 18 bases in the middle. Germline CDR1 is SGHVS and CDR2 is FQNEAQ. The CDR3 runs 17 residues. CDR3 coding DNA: TGTGCCAGCAGCTTATCGGGTGGGGGGACTCGGAATCAGCCCCAGCATTTT. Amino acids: CASSLSGGGTRNQPQHF.

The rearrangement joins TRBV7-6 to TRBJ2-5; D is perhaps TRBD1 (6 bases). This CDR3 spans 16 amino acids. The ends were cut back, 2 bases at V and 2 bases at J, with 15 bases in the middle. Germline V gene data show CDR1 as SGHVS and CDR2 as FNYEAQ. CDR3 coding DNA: TGTGCCAGCAGCTTAAGACCGGACAGCGGACAAGAGACCCAGTACTTC. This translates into CASSLRPDSGQETQYF.

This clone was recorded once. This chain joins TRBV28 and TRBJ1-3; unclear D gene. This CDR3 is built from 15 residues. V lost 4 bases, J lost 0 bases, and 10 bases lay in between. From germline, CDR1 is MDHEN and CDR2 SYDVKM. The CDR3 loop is CASSSQSTSGNTIYF. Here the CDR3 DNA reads TGTGCCAGCAGTTCACAGAGTACCTCTGGAAACACCATATATTTT. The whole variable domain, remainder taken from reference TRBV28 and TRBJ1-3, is DVKVTQSSRYLVKRTGEKVFLECVQDMDHENMFWYRQDPGLGLRLIYFSYDVKMKEKGDIPEGYSVSREKKERFSLILESASTNQTSMYLCASSSQSTSGNTIYFGEGSWLTVV.

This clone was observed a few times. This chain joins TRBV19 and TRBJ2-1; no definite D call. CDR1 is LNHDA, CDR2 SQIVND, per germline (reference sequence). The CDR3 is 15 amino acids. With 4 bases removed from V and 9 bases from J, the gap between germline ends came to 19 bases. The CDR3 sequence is CASSTGGRIWSEQFF. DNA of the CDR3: TGTGCCAGTAGTACCGGCGGCCGAATCTGGAGTGAGCAGTTCTTC.

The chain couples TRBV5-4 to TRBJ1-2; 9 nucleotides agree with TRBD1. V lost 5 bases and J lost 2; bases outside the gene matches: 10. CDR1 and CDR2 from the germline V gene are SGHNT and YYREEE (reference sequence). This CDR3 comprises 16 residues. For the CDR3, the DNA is TGTGCCAGCAGTCCGGGCCACGGGACAGGGAACTATGGCTACACCTTC. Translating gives CASSPGHGTGNYGYTF.

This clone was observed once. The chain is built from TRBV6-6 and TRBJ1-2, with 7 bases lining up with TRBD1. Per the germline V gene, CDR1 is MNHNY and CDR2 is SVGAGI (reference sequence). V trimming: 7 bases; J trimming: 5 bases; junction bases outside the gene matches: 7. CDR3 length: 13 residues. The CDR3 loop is CASMSGTDYGYTF. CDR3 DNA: TGTGCCAGCATGTCCGGGACAGATTATGGCTACACCTTC.

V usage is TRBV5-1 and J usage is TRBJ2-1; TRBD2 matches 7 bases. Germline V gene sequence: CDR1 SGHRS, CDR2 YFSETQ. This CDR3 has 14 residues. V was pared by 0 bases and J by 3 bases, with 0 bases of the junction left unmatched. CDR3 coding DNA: TGCGCCAGCAGCTTGGGCGGGAGCTACAATGAGCAGTTCTTC. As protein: CASSLGGSYNEQFF. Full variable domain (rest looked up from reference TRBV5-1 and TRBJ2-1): KAGVTQTPRYLIKTRGQQVTLSCSPISGHRSVSWYQQTPGQGLQFLFEYFSETQRNKGNFPGRFSGRQFSNSRSEMNVSTLELGDSALYLCASSLGGSYNEQFFGPGTRLTVL.

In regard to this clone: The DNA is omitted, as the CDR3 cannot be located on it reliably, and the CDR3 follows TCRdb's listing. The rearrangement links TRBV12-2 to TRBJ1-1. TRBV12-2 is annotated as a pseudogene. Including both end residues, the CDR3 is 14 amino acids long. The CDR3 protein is CASRTPLVGVGAFF.

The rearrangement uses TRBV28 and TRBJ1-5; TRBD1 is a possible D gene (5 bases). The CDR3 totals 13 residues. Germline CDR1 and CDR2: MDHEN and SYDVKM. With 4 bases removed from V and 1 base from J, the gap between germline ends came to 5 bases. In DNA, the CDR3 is TGTGCCAGCAGTTGGGGCAGCAATCAGCCCCAGCATTTT. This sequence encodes CASSWGSNQPQHF.

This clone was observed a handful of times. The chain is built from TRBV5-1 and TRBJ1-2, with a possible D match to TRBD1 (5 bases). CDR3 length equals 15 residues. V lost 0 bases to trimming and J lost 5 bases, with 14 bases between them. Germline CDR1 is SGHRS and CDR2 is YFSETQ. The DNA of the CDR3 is TGCGCCAGCAGCTTGGCGGAGGGACTTGGGTATGGCTACACCTTC. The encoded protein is CASSLAEGLGYGYTF.

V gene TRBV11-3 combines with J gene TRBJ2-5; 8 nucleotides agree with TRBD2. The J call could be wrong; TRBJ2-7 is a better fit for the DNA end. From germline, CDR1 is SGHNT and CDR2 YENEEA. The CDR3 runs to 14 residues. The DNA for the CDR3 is TGTGCCAGCAGCTTAAGAGCGGGAGAGGACGAGCAGTACTTC. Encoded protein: CASSLRAGEDEQYF.

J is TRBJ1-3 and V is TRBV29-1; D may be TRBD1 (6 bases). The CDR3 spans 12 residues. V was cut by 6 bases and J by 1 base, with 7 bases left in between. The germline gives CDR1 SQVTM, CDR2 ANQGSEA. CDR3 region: CSVGQSGNTIYF. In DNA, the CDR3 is TGCAGCGTAGGACAGTCTGGAAACACCATATATTTT.

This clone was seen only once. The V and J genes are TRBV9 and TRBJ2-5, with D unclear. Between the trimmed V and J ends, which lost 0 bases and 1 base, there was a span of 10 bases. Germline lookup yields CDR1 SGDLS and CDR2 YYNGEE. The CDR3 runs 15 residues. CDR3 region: CASSVAQVGQETQYF. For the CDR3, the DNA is TGTGCCAGCAGCGTAGCCCAGGTGGGCCAAGAGACCCAGTACTTC.

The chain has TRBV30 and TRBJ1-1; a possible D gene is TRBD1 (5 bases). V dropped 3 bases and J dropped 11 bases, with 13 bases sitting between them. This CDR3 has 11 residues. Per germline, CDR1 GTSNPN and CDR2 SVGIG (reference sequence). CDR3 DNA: TGTGCCTGGAGCCCGGGGGTCGGGGCTTTCTTT. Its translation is CAWSPGVGAFF. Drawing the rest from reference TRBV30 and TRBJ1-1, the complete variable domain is SQTIHQWPATLVQPVGSPLSLECTVEGTSNPNLYWYRQAAGRGLQLLFYSVGIGQISSEVPQNLSASRPQDRQFILSSKKLLLSDSGFYLCAWSPGVGAFFGQGTRLTVV.

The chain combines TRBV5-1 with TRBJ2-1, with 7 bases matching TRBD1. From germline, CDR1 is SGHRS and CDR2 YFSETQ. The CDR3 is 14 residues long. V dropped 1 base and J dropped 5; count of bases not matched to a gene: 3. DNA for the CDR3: TGCGCCAGCAGCTTGACAGGGGAGAACAATGAGCAGTTCTTC. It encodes CASSLTGENNEQFF.

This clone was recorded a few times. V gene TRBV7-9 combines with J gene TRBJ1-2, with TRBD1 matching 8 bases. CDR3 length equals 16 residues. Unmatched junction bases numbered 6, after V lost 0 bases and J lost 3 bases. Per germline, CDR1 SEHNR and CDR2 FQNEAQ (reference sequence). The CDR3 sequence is CASSLAGAGGYYGYTF. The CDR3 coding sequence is TGTGCCAGCAGCTTAGCGGGGGCAGGGGGCTACTATGGCTACACCTTC.

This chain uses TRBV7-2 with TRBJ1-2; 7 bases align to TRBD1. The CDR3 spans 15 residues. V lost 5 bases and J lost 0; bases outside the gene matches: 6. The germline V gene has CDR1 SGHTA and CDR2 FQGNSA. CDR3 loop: CASSPQGVANYGYTF. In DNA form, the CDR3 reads TGTGCCAGCAGCCCGCAGGGGGTGGCTAACTATGGCTACACCTTC.

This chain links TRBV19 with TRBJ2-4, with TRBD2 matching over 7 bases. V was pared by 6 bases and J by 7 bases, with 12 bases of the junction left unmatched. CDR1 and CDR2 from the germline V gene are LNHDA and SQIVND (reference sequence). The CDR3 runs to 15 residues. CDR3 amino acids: CASSRGGEGSNIQYF. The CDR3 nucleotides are TGTGCCAGTAGCCGTGGGGGGGAGGGGTCCAACATTCAGTACTTC.

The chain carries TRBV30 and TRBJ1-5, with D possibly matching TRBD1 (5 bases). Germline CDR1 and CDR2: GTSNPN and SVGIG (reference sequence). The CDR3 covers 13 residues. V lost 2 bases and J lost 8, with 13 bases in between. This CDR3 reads CAWSSQGLEPQHF. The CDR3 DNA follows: TGTGCCTGGAGTAGCCAGGGATTAGAGCCCCAGCATTTT. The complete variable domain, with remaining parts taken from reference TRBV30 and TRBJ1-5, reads SQTIHQWPATLVQPVGSPLSLECTVEGTSNPNLYWYRQAAGRGLQLLFYSVGIGQISSEVPQNLSASRPQDRQFILSSKKLLLSDSGFYLCAWSSQGLEPQHFGDGTRLSIL.

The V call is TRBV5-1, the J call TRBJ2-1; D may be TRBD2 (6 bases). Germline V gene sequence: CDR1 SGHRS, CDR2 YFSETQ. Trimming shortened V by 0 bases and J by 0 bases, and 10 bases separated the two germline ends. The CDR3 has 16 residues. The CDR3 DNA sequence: TGCGCCAGCAGCTTGGGCGGGGCTAGCTCCTACAATGAGCAGTTCTTC. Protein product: CASSLGGASSYNEQFF. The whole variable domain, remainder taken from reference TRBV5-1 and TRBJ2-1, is KAGVTQTPRYLIKTRGQQVTLSCSPISGHRSVSWYQQTPGQGLQFLFEYFSETQRNKGNFPGRFSGRQFSNSRSEMNVSTLELGDSALYLCASSLGGASSYNEQFFGPGTRLTVL.